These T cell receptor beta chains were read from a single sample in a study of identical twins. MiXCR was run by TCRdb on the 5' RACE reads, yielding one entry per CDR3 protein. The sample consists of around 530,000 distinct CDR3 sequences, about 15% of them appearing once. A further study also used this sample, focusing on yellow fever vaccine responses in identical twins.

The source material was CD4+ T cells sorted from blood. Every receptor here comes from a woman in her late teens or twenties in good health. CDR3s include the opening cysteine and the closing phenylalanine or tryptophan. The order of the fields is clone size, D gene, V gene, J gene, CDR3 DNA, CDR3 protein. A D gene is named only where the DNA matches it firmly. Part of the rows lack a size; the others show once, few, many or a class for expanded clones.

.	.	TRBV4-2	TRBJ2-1	TGTGCCAGCAGCCAAGTGCTGGAGGGCCAAAGTGAGCAGTTCTTC	CASSQVLEGQSEQFF
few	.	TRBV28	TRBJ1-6	TGTGCCAGCACCCCGGGTCACTATAATTCACCCCTCCACTTT	CASTPGHYNSPLHF
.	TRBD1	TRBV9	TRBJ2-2	TGTGCCAGCAGCCCGCGGACAGGGGGCGACACCGGGGAGCTGTTTTTT	CASSPRTGGDTGELFF
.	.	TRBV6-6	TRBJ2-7	TGTGCCAGCAGTTACCAGGGGGGACACGAGCAGTACTTC	CASSYQGGHEQYF
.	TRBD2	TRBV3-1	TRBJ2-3	TGTGCCAGCAGCCAAGGGAGGTGGGAACTAGCGGGGGCCCTTAGCACAGATACGCAGTATTTT	CASSQGRWELAGALSTDTQYF
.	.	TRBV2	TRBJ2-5	TGTGCCAGCACTCGGGGGACCCAGTACTTC	CASTRGTQYF
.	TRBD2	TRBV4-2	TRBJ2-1	TGTGCCAGCAGCCTCACGACCCCTAGCGGGGGGCTAAGCTCCTACAATGAGCAGTTCTTC	CASSLTTPSGGLSSYNEQFF
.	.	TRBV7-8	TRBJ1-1	TGTGCCAGCAGCTTAGGAGAGATGAACACTGAAGCTTTCTTT	CASSLGEMNTEAFF
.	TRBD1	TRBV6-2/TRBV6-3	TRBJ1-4	TGTGCCAGCAGACCTACGGGGGACAGGGGCGAAAAACTGTTTTTT	CASRPTGDRGEKLFF
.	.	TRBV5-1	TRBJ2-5	TGCGCCAGCAGCCCCGGTCGCGTAGAGGAGACCCAGTACTTC	CASSPGRVEETQYF
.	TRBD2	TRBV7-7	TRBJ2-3	TGTGCCAGCAGCTTACTGGGAGCGGGAGCTTCAGATACGCAGTATTTT	CASSLLGAGASDTQYF
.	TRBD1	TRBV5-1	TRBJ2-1	TGCGCCAGTCGTCCGGGACAGGGGAACTACAATGAGCAGTTCTTC	CASRPGQGNYNEQFF
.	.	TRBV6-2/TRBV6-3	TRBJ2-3	TGTGCCAGCAGTTATCAGCAGACGATACCTTTGCCGTATTTT	CASSYQQTIPLPYF
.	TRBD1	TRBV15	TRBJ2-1	TGTGCCACCAGCAAAAAGGACAGGGATCTCTCCAATGAGCAGTTCTTC	CATSKKDRDLSNEQFF
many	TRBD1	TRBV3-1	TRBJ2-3	TGTGCCAGCAGCCAAGCCCCAACAGGGGGCACAGATACGCAGTATTTT	CASSQAPTGGTDTQYF
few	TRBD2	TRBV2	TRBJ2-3	TGTGCCAGCAGAGCTAGCGGGAGTGGGGCAGATACGCAGTATTTT	CASRASGSGADTQYF